This T cell receptor (beta chain) was sequenced during a study of shared clonotypes between healthy human individuals. Sequenced by immunoSEQ multiplex PCR; TCRdb stores in-frame clones only, minus some. The profile shows 850,000 to 1,200,000 clones, roughly 80% of them singletons. There are a few counts of this clone. Antigen specificity is unknown. Findings and limits, study-wide: Read depth was anticipated to influence clonotype sharing among donors. A few donors held 4.5% to 5% of naive CD4 clonotypes in common.

Per the germline V gene, CDR1 is GTSNPN and CDR2 is SVGIG (reference sequence). This CDR3 spans 11 amino acids. V and J are TRBV30 and TRBJ1-2, with 7 bases aligning to TRBD1. This clonotype originated in a man between 18 and 29 years old in good health. The sequenced sample consisted of memory CD4+ T cells sorted from blood. The subset here: CD45RA-negative fraction. The CDR3 region has the DNA TGTGCGTATAACAGGGGCTATGGCTACACCTTC. This sequence encodes CAYNRGYGYTF.